The 32 T cell receptor beta chains below all came from one sample that was sequenced in a study of blood T cell repertoires in COVID-19. Profiling relied on immunoSEQ multiplex PCR, and the TCRdb table lists in-frame clones only, not all of them. Of about 160,000 clones in the sample, 80% to 95% were seen once. Sequencing was performed on peripheral blood. The receptors originated from a man younger than 45 with COVID-19, enrolled during active disease.

This rearrangement joins TRBV27 to TRBJ2-7; D is perhaps TRBD2 (6 bases). V lost 3 bases and J lost 3, with 15 bases in between. This CDR3 has 15 residues. The germline CDR1 and CDR2 sequences are MNHEY and SMNVEV (reference sequence). In nucleotides, the CDR3 is TGTGCCAGCAGTTTTTCCGGGGGATCAGTCTACGAGCAGTACTTC. This codes for CASSFSGGSVYEQYF.

The chain joins TRBV4-2 to TRBJ2-5, with a tentative D call TRBD2 (7 bases). Germline V CDR1 and CDR2: LGHNA, YNFKEQ. The CDR3 extends over 17 amino acids. Trimming shortened V by 3 bases and J by 0 bases, and 17 bases separated the two germline ends. CDR3 nucleotides: TGTGCCAGCAGCCAGGTTTGGGGGGGGGCCGACCAAGAGACCCAGTACTTC. It codes for CASSQVWGGADQETQYF.

The chain joins TRBV19 to TRBJ1-2; a possible D gene is TRBD1 (5 bases). Per germline, CDR1 LNHDA and CDR2 SQIVND (reference sequence). V gave up 9 bases and J gave up 5 bases, with 25 bases separating them. The CDR3 spans 16 residues. The CDR3, as DNA: TGTGCCAGCACGAGACCGGGGGGGGAGTCAGTATATGGCTACACCTTC. Protein product: CASTRPGGESVYGYTF.

The CDR3 DNA is TGTGCCTGGACTCAGGAACTCGAAGAAGGCTACACCTTC. Its protein is CAWTQELEEGYTF. The chain is built from TRBV30 and TRBJ1-2; D is uncertain. Germline assignment: CDR1 GTSNPN and CDR2 SVGIG (reference sequence). V lost 4 bases to trimming and J lost 8 bases, with 17 bases between them. The CDR3 is made up of 13 amino acids.

The rearrangement links TRBV27 to TRBJ2-5; TRBD2 aligns across 12 bases. Per the germline V gene, CDR1 is MNHEY and CDR2 is SMNVEV (reference sequence). This CDR3 has 14 amino acids. Germline trimming cut 5 bases from V and 4 bases from J; bases unmatched to any gene: 2. The DNA for the CDR3 is TGTGCCAGCAGTCGGGGACTAGCGGGAGAGACCCAGTACTTC. Translating it yields CASSRGLAGETQYF.

The chain uses TRBV19 and TRBJ2-7; 7 nucleotides match TRBD1. Per germline, CDR1 LNHDA and CDR2 SQIVND (reference sequence). V shed 6 bases, J shed 3 bases, and the junction held 8 bases outside the gene matches. This CDR3 has 14 amino acids. CDR3 sequence reads: CASSETGVSYEQYF. As DNA, the CDR3 is TGTGCCAGTAGCGAAACAGGGGTTAGCTACGAGCAGTACTTC. Full variable domain (rest looked up from reference TRBV19 and TRBJ2-7): DGGITQSPKYLFRKEGQNVTLSCEQNLNHDAMYWYRQDPGQGLRLIYYSQIVNDFQKGDIAEGYSVSREKKESFPLTVTSAQKNPTAFYLCASSETGVSYEQYFGPGTRLTVT.

The chain couples TRBV12-5 to TRBJ1-3, with TRBD1 as a possible D gene (5 bases). CDR3 size: 16 residues. Germline CDR1 is LGHNT and CDR2 is FRNRAP. The V gene lost 6 bases and the J gene lost 4 bases, with 19 bases spanning the gap. The CDR3 nucleotides read TGTGCTAGTGGCCCTGACAGTAAAGGTATCGGAAACACCATATATTTT. Its protein product is CASGPDSKGIGNTIYF.

This clone occurred a few times. The rearrangement links TRBV25-1 to TRBJ2-3; TRBD2 might be the D (6 bases). The V end lost 2 bases, the J end lost 5 bases, and 8 bases lay between the germline ends. This CDR3 spans 13 amino acids. Germline V CDR1 and CDR2: MGHDK, SYGVNS. The chain's CDR3 is CASSEMGGDTQYF. In nucleotides, the CDR3 is TGTGCCAGCAGTGAAATGGGGGGAGATACGCAGTATTTT.

The chain has TRBV2 and TRBJ1-1, with D tentatively TRBD1 (6 bases). The V and J ends lost 7 bases and 1 base respectively, with 13 bases between them. From germline, CDR1 is SNHLY and CDR2 FYNNEI. The CDR3 is made up of 14 amino acids. This CDR3 reads CASNLQGTNTEAFF. The CDR3 nucleotides are TGTGCCAGCAACCTGCAGGGGACGAACACTGAAGCTTTCTTT.

The J gene is TRBJ2-7, the V gene TRBV7-9, with 10 bases aligning to TRBD1. Looked up from germline, CDR1 is SEHNR and CDR2 is FQNEAQ (reference sequence). This CDR3 region has 18 residues. Trimming took 5 bases from V and 4 from J; bases not matched to a gene: 17. The CDR3 DNA sequence: TGTGCCAGCAGCCGAAGGGACCCCGGGACAGGGGTCGGGTACGAGCAGTACTTC. Translated: CASSRRDPGTGVGYEQYF.

The gene calls are TRBV19 and TRBJ2-1; 15 bases are shared with TRBD2. This CDR3 region has 14 residues. CDR1 LNHDA and CDR2 SQIVND come from the germline V gene (reference sequence). V shed 8 bases and J 4 bases; nucleotides not matched to a gene: 0. The CDR3 reads CASGTSGGYNEQFF. CDR3 nucleotide sequence: TGTGCCAGTGGGACTAGCGGGGGGTACAATGAGCAGTTCTTC.

The V gene is TRBV7-9, the J gene TRBJ1-5, with 9 bases that match TRBD1. Germline V lookup: CDR1 SEHNR, CDR2 FQNEAQ (reference sequence). This CDR3 contains 14 residues. V shed 5 bases, J shed 7 bases, and the junction held 6 bases outside the gene matches. The CDR3, as DNA: TGTGCCAGCAGCACCGGGACAGGGAGGCAGCCCCAGCATTTT. Protein sequence: CASSTGTGRQPQHF.

This clone was counted ten times or more. This chain's CDR3 is CASSIRRGDSPLHF. CDR3 bases: TGTGCCAGCAGTATCCGACGGGGGGATTCACCCCTCCACTTT. The chain is built from TRBV27 and TRBJ1-6; a weak D match, TRBD1 (5 bases). This CDR3 contains 14 residues. V lost 5 bases and J 8 bases, leaving 13 bases between the germline ends. Per the germline V gene, CDR1 is MNHEY and CDR2 is SMNVEV (reference sequence).

The chain uses TRBV2 and TRBJ1-6; D remains ambiguous. CDR3 length: 17 residues. Per the germline V gene, CDR1 is SNHLY and CDR2 is FYNNEI. V was clipped by 7 bases and J by 3 bases, with 19 bases between them. The CDR3 loop is CASISNRLEFYNSPLHF. DNA of the CDR3: TGTGCCAGCATATCTAACCGATTGGAGTTCTATAATTCACCCCTCCACTTT.

This clone was detected only once. The genes are TRBV5-4 and TRBJ1-2; D unresolved. This CDR3 is 12 amino acids long. CDR1 SGHNT and CDR2 YYREEE come from the germline V gene (reference sequence). Trimming stripped 5 bases from V and 6 bases from J, with 11 bases between. For the CDR3, the DNA is TGTGCCAGCAGGCGCGGGGAGGATGGCTACACCTTC. Residues: CASRRGEDGYTF.

The rearrangement uses TRBV5-4 and TRBJ2-3; D is undetermined. Per the germline V gene, CDR1 is SGHNT and CDR2 is YYREEE (reference sequence). V was shortened by 4 bases and J by 4 bases, with 16 bases between the two germline ends. The CDR3 loop spans 15 amino acids. CDR3 amino acids: CASSPGSGYADTQYF. The CDR3 DNA follows: TGTGCCAGCAGCCCAGGCTCCGGATACGCAGATACGCAGTATTTT.

This clone was observed a single time. In nucleotides, the CDR3 is TGTGCCACCAGCAGAGTTTGGGCAGGCAGCACTGAAGCTTTCTTT. Translating gives CATSRVWAGSTEAFF. The chain is built from TRBV15 and TRBJ1-1; D is ambiguous. The CDR3 runs to 15 residues. Per the germline V gene, CDR1 is LNHNV and CDR2 is YYDKDF (reference sequence). Between the trimmed V and J ends, which lost 1 base and 4 bases, there was a span of 13 bases.

V and J are TRBV5-1 and TRBJ2-3, with 8 nucleotides matching TRBD2. CDR1 SGHRS and CDR2 YFSETQ come from the germline V gene. V was pared by 2 bases and J by 1 base, with 3 bases of the junction left unmatched. The CDR3 covers 15 residues. CDR3 residues: CASSFRGGGTDTQYF. CDR3 nucleotide sequence: TGCGCCAGCAGCTTCCGGGGGGGCGGCACAGATACGCAGTATTTT.

The genes are TRBV12-5 and TRBJ2-7, with 8 bases lining up with TRBD1. After removal of 2 bases from V and 4 bases from J, the junction contained 7 bases not matched to a gene. The CDR3 length is 15 residues. Germline-derived CDR1 and CDR2 are LGHNT and FRNRAP. CDR3 in amino acids: CASGLRTGSRYEQYF. Written as DNA, the CDR3 is TGTGCTAGTGGTTTGAGGACAGGGTCTAGGTACGAGCAGTACTTC. Supplemented by reference TRBV12-5 and TRBJ2-7, the full variable domain reads DARVTQTPRHKVTEMGQEVTMRCQPILGHNTVFWYRQTMMQGLELLAYFRNRAPLDDSGMPKDRFSAEMPDATLATLKIQPSEPRDSAVYFCASGLRTGSRYEQYFGPGTRLTVT.

The CDR3 reads CASSLLLAGSTDTQYF. CDR3 DNA sequence: TGCGCCAGCAGCTTACTACTAGCGGGAAGCACAGATACGCAGTATTTT. This sequence joins TRBV5-1 and TRBJ2-3; TRBD2 agrees at 10 bases. Germline loops: CDR1 SGHRS, CDR2 YFSETQ. V lost 2 bases and J lost 0; bases outside the gene matches: 3. The CDR3 covers 16 residues.

CDR3 protein: CASSLVVSGGLDEQFF. CDR3 nucleotides: TGTGCCAGCAGCTTAGTGGTTAGCGGGGGGCTCGATGAGCAGTTCTTC. The chain recombines TRBV7-2 with TRBJ2-1; 10 nucleotides line up with TRBD2. This CDR3 has 16 amino acids. Germline V gene data show CDR1 as SGHTA and CDR2 as FQGNSA. J gave up 8 bases and V 1 base, and 8 bases lay outside the gene matches.

V and J are TRBV18 and TRBJ1-1, with a weak D call TRBD1 (5 bases). There are 14 residues in the CDR3. Germline V gene lookup returns CDR1 KGHSH and CDR2 LQKENI. The V end lost 5 bases, the J end lost 1 base, and 11 bases lay between the germline ends. The CDR3 coding sequence is TGTGCCAGCTCAACCGACAGTGCGAACACTGAAGCTTTCTTT. Its translation: CASSTDSANTEAFF.

The chain is built from TRBV6-2 or TRBV6-3 and TRBJ1-2; maybe TRBD1 (6 bases). The V and J ends lost 5 bases and 4 bases respectively, with 14 bases between them. Germline V gene data show CDR1 as MNHEY and CDR2 as SVGEGT. The CDR3 totals 14 residues. Here the CDR3 DNA reads TGTGCCAGCAGTAACGTACAGGGACCCTATGGCTACACCTTC. It is translated as CASSNVQGPYGYTF.

The chain has TRBV18 and TRBJ1-5; maybe TRBD1 (5 bases). Germline V gene data show CDR1 as KGHSH and CDR2 as LQKENI. CDR3 length: 17 residues. V was cut by 2 bases and J by 4 bases, with 18 bases left in between. The CDR3 coding sequence is TGTGCCAGCTCACCAAATGAAGGAGGGTCAGGGAATCAGCCCCAGCATTTT. This sequence encodes CASSPNEGGSGNQPQHF.

This chain uses TRBV4-3 with TRBJ1-2; 11 nucleotides line up with TRBD1. The J segment lost 6 bases and the V segment lost 0 bases, leaving 9 bases of the junction unmatched. Germline-derived CDR1 and CDR2 are LGHNA and YSLEER. This CDR3 is built from 17 residues. The CDR3 DNA reads TGCGCCAGCAGCCAAGATTCCGGACAGGGGGCGTGGGATGGCTACACCTTC. As protein: CASSQDSGQGAWDGYTF.

The CDR3 region is CASQELAGDPYEQYF. CDR3 in DNA: TGCGCCAGCCAGGAACTAGCGGGGGACCCCTACGAGCAGTACTTC. The chain recombines TRBV5-1 with TRBJ2-7; 11 nucleotides match TRBD2. The CDR3 runs 15 residues. The V segment lost 7 bases and the J segment 2 bases; nucleotides outside the gene matches: 8. Germline V gene lookup returns CDR1 SGHRS and CDR2 YFSETQ.

The CDR3 DNA reads as TGTGCCAGCAGCCAAGGCAGGGAAAACACTGAAGCTTTCTTT. It encodes CASSQGRENTEAFF. V and J are TRBV14 and TRBJ1-1, with D tentatively TRBD1 (5 bases). The CDR3 totals 14 residues. From germline, CDR1 is SGHDN and CDR2 FVKESK. V lost 1 base to trimming and J lost 2 bases, with 8 bases between them. Filled out from reference TRBV14 and TRBJ1-1, the complete variable domain reads EAGVTQFPSHSVIEKGQTVTLRCDPISGHDNLYWYRRVMGKEIKFLLHFVKESKQDESGMPNNRFLAERTGGTYSTLKVQPAELEDSGVYFCASSQGRENTEAFFGQGTRLTVV.

The chain joins TRBV2 to TRBJ1-5; D not resolved. With 10 bases removed from V and 3 bases from J, the gap between germline ends came to 13 bases. The CDR3 loop spans 13 amino acids. Germline loops: CDR1 SNHLY, CDR2 FYNNEI. CDR3 in amino acids: CATQGDNNQPQHF. CDR3 nucleotides: TGTGCCACCCAAGGTGACAACAATCAGCCCCAGCATTTT. Complete variable domain (other parts from reference TRBV2 and TRBJ1-5): EPEVTQTPSHQVTQMGQEVILRCVPISNHLYFYWYRQILGQKVEFLVSFYNNEISEKSEIFDDQFSVERPDGSNFTLKIRSTKLEDSAMYFCATQGDNNQPQHFGDGTRLSIL.

The rearrangement uses TRBV28 and TRBJ1-1; D might be TRBD1 (5 bases). Germline V gene data show CDR1 as MDHEN and CDR2 as SYDVKM. This CDR3 has 14 amino acids. V lost 5 bases, J lost 1 base, and 11 bases lay in between. CDR3 nucleotide sequence: TGTGCCAGCAGTCCGGGGGGGACGAACACTGAAGCTTTCTTT. This translates into CASSPGGTNTEAFF.

V usage is TRBV2 and J usage is TRBJ2-3; 12 bases fit TRBD1. The CDR3 has 15 residues. Losses at the gene ends were 7 bases for V and 3 bases for J; bases not matched to a gene: 5. Germline values: CDR1 SNHLY, CDR2 FYNNEI. The CDR3 reads CASMPGQGATDTQYF. CDR3 nucleotide sequence: TGTGCCAGCATGCCGGGACAGGGGGCAACAGATACGCAGTATTTT.

The chain joins TRBV10-3 to TRBJ2-7, with 9 positions matching TRBD1. J was trimmed by 4 bases and V by 3 bases; bases with no gene match: 10. The CDR3 contains 16 residues. Germline assignment: CDR1 ENHRY and CDR2 SYGVKD. The CDR3 reads CAISDSGTGLRYEQYF. The CDR3 bases are TGTGCCATCAGTGATTCCGGGACAGGGCTGAGGTACGAGCAGTACTTC.

V and J are TRBV28 and TRBJ2-3, with D perhaps matching TRBD1 (7 bases). CDR3 length equals 14 residues. Germline assignment: CDR1 MDHEN and CDR2 SYDVKM. Trimming took 7 bases from V and 3 from J, leaving 14 bases between them. CDR3 DNA sequence: TGTGCCAGCACCTTGGAGGGGGCGACAGATACGCAGTATTTT. Translating gives CASTLEGATDTQYF.